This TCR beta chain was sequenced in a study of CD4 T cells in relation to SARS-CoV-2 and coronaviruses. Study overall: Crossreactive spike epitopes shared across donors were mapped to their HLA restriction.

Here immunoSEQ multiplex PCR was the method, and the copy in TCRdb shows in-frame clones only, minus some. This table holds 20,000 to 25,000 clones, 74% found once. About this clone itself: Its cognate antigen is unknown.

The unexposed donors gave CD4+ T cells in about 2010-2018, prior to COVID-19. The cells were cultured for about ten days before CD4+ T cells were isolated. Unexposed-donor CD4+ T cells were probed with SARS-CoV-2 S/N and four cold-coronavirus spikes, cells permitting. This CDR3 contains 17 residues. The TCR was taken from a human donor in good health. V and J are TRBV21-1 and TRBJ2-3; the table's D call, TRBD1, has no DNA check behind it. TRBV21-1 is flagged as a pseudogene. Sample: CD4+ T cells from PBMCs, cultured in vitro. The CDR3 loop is CASSKETGNGVTDTQYF. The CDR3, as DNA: TGTGCCAGCAGCAAAGAAACAGGGAACGGTGTGACAGATACGCAGTATTTT.